Listed here are 29 T cell receptor beta chains from one sample, sequenced in a study of blood T cell repertoires in COVID-19. The method was immunoSEQ multiplex PCR; TCRdb's version includes in-frame clones alone and lacks a portion of them. The table includes some 490,000 clones, about nine tenths detected once. Material for sequencing was PBMCs or T cells enriched from blood (not recorded which). These receptors were obtained from an older woman who had recovered from COVID-19.

The chain is built from TRBV21-1 and TRBJ1-3. TRBV21-1 is labeled a pseudogene. The CDR3 covers 17 residues. Written as DNA, the CDR3 is TGTGCCAGCAGCAAAGATAAAGGTAGGGACTCTATAAACACCATATATTTT. It yields the protein CASSKDKGRDSINTIYF.

The chain uses TRBV19 and TRBJ1-3; no clear D. V was shortened by 7 bases and J by 4 bases, with 14 bases between the two germline ends. This CDR3 has 14 amino acids. CDR1 and CDR2 (germline): LNHDA, SQIVND (reference sequence). The CDR3 DNA is TGTGCCAGTACTTGGGAAAGGGAGGGAAACACCATATATTTT. This encodes CASTWEREGNTIYF. Filled out from reference TRBV19 and TRBJ1-3, the complete variable domain reads DGGITQSPKYLFRKEGQNVTLSCEQNLNHDAMYWYRQDPGQGLRLIYYSQIVNDFQKGDIAEGYSVSREKKESFPLTVTSAQKNPTAFYLCASTWEREGNTIYFGEGSWLTVV.

This chain joins TRBV2 and TRBJ1-5, with 8 bases fitting TRBD1. Losses at the gene ends were 7 bases for V and 0 bases for J; bases not matched to a gene: 5. Germline V gene data show CDR1 as SNHLY and CDR2 as FYNNEI. The CDR3 is 15 residues long. The CDR3 is CASNPTGVSNQPQHF. In DNA, the CDR3 is TGTGCCAGCAATCCGACAGGGGTTAGCAATCAGCCCCAGCATTTT.

Turning to this clone: At the DNA level, this CDR3 is encoded by other sequences in the same sample as well. The chain couples TRBV18 to TRBJ1-5; 7 bases are a match to TRBD1. This CDR3 region has 14 residues. In germline, CDR1 is KGHSH, CDR2 LQKENI. Losses at the gene ends were 6 bases for V and 4 bases for J; bases not matched to a gene: 6. CDR3 in DNA: TGTGCCAGCTCGCCCCCAGGGGGAAATCAGCCCCAGCATTTT. Encoded protein: CASSPPGGNQPQHF.

The chain combines TRBV30 with TRBJ1-3; no definite D call. Germline-derived CDR1 and CDR2 are GTSNPN and SVGIG (reference sequence). The V and J ends lost 3 bases and 1 base respectively, with 4 bases between them. This CDR3 has 12 residues. The CDR3 region is CAWRASGNTIYF. As DNA, the CDR3 is TGTGCCTGGAGAGCTTCTGGAAACACCATATATTTT.

A word on this clone: Different DNA sequences within this sample yield the same CDR3. The chain uses TRBV7-2 and TRBJ2-5, with a possible D match to TRBD1 (6 bases). Trimming pared 4 bases from V and 5 bases from J, leaving 14 bases between. The CDR3 runs to 14 residues. Germline V gene lookup returns CDR1 SGHTA and CDR2 FQGNSA. CDR3: CASSSTGPGETQYF. CDR3 DNA: TGTGCCAGCAGCTCTACAGGGCCCGGCGAGACCCAGTACTTC.

The table lists this clone with a count of one. The chain has TRBV30 and TRBJ2-7; no definite D call. Germline CDR1 GTSNPN, CDR2 SVGIG (reference sequence). V dropped 1 base and J dropped 2 bases, with 12 bases sitting between them. CDR3 size: 14 residues. The CDR3 bases are TGTGCCTGGAGTGATTCTTCCCGGGCCTACGAGCAGTACTTC. Translated, it gives CAWSDSSRAYEQYF.

The chain couples TRBV23-1 to TRBJ1-1, with 11 nucleotides matching TRBD1. TRBV23-1 qualifies as an ORF whose function is uncertain. The CDR3 runs to 23 residues. The V segment lost 5 bases and the J segment 1 base; nucleotides outside the gene matches: 27. The CDR3 sequence is CASSSPHMEDRGLRKSGNTEAFF. CDR3 nucleotides: TGCGCCAGCAGTTCCCCTCACATGGAGGACAGGGGGCTGAGGAAGTCAGGGAACACTGAAGCTTTCTTT.

The chain links TRBV24-1 to TRBJ1-1; D possibly corresponds to TRBD1 (5 bases). Germline CDR1 reads KGHDR; CDR2 reads SFDVKD. The V end was cut by 3 bases, the J end by 11 bases, with 9 bases between. This CDR3 has 11 amino acids. The CDR3 sequence is CATSDGGVAFF. The CDR3, as DNA: TGTGCCACCAGTGATGGGGGGGTCGCTTTCTTT.

This clone appeared a single time. The chain carries TRBV6-6 and TRBJ1-1, with a possible D match to TRBD1 (6 bases). Trimming removed 6 bases at V and 4 bases at J, with 12 bases between. This CDR3 is built from 13 residues. CDR1 and CDR2 from the germline V gene are MNHNY and SVGAGI (reference sequence). CDR3 in DNA: TGTGCCAGCAGGGACTCAGGGGCCACTGAAGCTTTCTTT. Its protein is CASRDSGATEAFF.

In its sample, this clone was seen once. This rearrangement joins TRBV20-1 to TRBJ2-2; 8 bases agree with TRBD2. CDR1 is DFQATT and CDR2 is SNEGSKA in the germline V gene (reference sequence). The J segment lost 0 bases and the V segment lost 3 bases, leaving 9 bases of the junction unmatched. This CDR3 is built from 17 residues. The CDR3 coding sequence is TGCAGTGCTAGTCCCCATAGCGGGGAATCGAACACCGGGGAGCTGTTTTTT. This sequence encodes CSASPHSGESNTGELFF.

The J gene is TRBJ2-7, the V gene TRBV5-4, with D perhaps TRBD2 (6 bases). Trimming removed 4 bases at V and 3 bases at J, with 11 bases between. Germline CDR1 reads SGHNT; CDR2 reads YYREEE (reference sequence). The CDR3 length is 13 residues. Written as DNA, the CDR3 is TGTGCCAGCAGCCAGAGGGACTTCTACGAGCAGTACTTC. This codes for CASSQRDFYEQYF.

Here the CDR3 reads CASSQVPSGGPTDTQYF. The CDR3 nucleotides are TGTGCCAGCAGCCAAGTCCCTAGCGGGGGGCCCACAGATACGCAGTATTTT. The rearrangement links TRBV4-2 to TRBJ2-3; 11 positions match TRBD2. Germline V gene lookup returns CDR1 LGHNA and CDR2 YNFKEQ. With 1 base clipped from V and 2 bases from J, the junction kept 5 bases outside the gene matches. The CDR3 consists of 17 residues.

This chain links TRBV4-1 with TRBJ2-1; TRBD2 agrees at 8 bases. The CDR3 has 17 residues. V lost 0 bases, J lost 0 bases, and 4 bases stayed unmatched. Germline V CDR1 and CDR2: MGHRA, YSYEKL. CDR3: CASSQDSGTSSYNEQFF. In nucleotides, the CDR3 is TGCGCCAGCAGCCAAGATAGCGGGACCTCCTCCTACAATGAGCAGTTCTTC.

The chain joins TRBV11-2 to TRBJ1-2; TRBD1 aligns across 9 bases. CDR1 and CDR2 (germline): SGHAT, FQNNGV. V gave up 7 bases and J gave up 0 bases; unmatched junction bases: 6. CDR3 length: 15 residues. CDR3 DNA sequence: TGTGCCAGCAAGGGGACAGGGAGTTCTAACTATGGCTACACCTTC. As protein: CASKGTGSSNYGYTF.

This sequence joins TRBV15 and TRBJ2-3; 8 bases map to TRBD1. The V segment lost 6 bases and the J segment 4 bases; nucleotides outside the gene matches: 9. The CDR3 contains 15 residues. Germline values: CDR1 LNHNV, CDR2 YYDKDF (reference sequence). CDR3 nucleotides: TGTGCCACCAGGAACCAGGGGGCAGGGGCAGATACGCAGTATTTT. Its protein is CATRNQGAGADTQYF.

The V call is TRBV28, the J call TRBJ2-7; 9 nucleotides agree with TRBD1. V lost 2 bases to trimming and J lost 7 bases; unmatched junction nucleotides: 6. CDR1 is MDHEN, CDR2 SYDVKM, per germline. This CDR3 spans 14 amino acids. CDR3 nucleotide sequence: TGTGCCAGCAGTTTAACAGGGGGCGAAACGGAGCAGTACGTC. This translates into CASSLTGGETEQYV.

This sequence joins TRBV29-1 and TRBJ2-3; possibly TRBD1 for D (6 bases). Germline CDR1 SQVTM, CDR2 ANQGSEA. V was trimmed by 4 bases and J by 5 bases, leaving 19 bases between them. There are 15 residues in the CDR3. The CDR3 coding sequence is TGCAGCGTTGTAATCTTTGGCAGGGGTAGAGATACGCAGTATTTT. Translated, it gives CSVVIFGRGRDTQYF.

The V call is TRBV5-4, the J call TRBJ2-1; no clear D gene. The V end lost 5 bases, the J end lost 2 bases, and 8 bases lay between the germline ends. This CDR3 is built from 13 residues. Germline CDR1 SGHNT, CDR2 YYREEE (reference sequence). CDR3 bases: TGTGCCAGCAGGGCAGGCCCCTACAATGAGCAGTTCTTC. It yields the protein CASRAGPYNEQFF.

V usage is TRBV6-4 and J usage is TRBJ2-3, with D possibly being TRBD2 (7 bases). Between the trimmed V and J ends, which lost 2 bases and 4 bases, there was a span of 13 bases. The CDR3 totals 15 residues. From germline, CDR1 is MRHNA and CDR2 SNTAGT. In DNA, the CDR3 is TGTGCCAGCAGTGACCGACAGGCGGGGGCAGATACGCAGTATTTT. Translation gives CASSDRQAGADTQYF.

This clone was counted once. V and J are TRBV12-5 and TRBJ2-1; no reliable D call. V gave up 4 bases and J gave up 7 bases, with 11 bases separating them. Germline assignment: CDR1 LGHNT and CDR2 FRNRAP. CDR3 length equals 13 residues. The CDR3 sequence is CASGSAGLNEQFF. The CDR3 DNA follows: TGTGCTAGTGGTTCGGCAGGTTTAAATGAGCAGTTCTTC.

This clone came up once. J is TRBJ1-4 and V is TRBV6-4, with 9 nucleotides matching TRBD1. The germline gives CDR1 MRHNA, CDR2 SNTAGT. The CDR3 totals 18 residues. V lost 0 bases, J lost 7 bases, and 12 bases stayed unmatched. CDR3 coding DNA: TGTGCCAGCAGTGACTCCCACCCCAAAGACAGGGGGTGTGAAAAACTGTTTTTT. Amino acids: CASSDSHPKDRGCEKLFF.

This clone was counted once. The chain joins TRBV10-3 to TRBJ1-4; D might be TRBD1 (6 bases). V lost 8 bases and J 0 bases, leaving 13 bases between the germline ends. CDR3 length equals 15 residues. The germline V gene encodes CDR1 ENHRY and CDR2 SYGVKD. The CDR3 DNA sequence: TGTGCCATCGGAACGTCAGGGGCAACTAATGAAAAACTGTTTTTT. Protein sequence: CAIGTSGATNEKLFF.

In DNA form, the CDR3 reads TGTGCCAGCTCACCACTTAATGGAAACACCATATATTTT. It specifies CASSPLNGNTIYF. The chain couples TRBV18 to TRBJ1-3; unclear D gene. The germline V gene encodes CDR1 KGHSH and CDR2 LQKENI. The CDR3 loop spans 13 amino acids. Trimming removed 1 base at V and 3 bases at J, with 4 bases between.

This clone was counted once. The CDR3, as DNA: TGTGCCAGCAGCTTAGCTTGGCGGGGACAAGAGACCCAGTACTTC. This sequence encodes CASSLAWRGQETQYF. The chain uses TRBV11-3 and TRBJ2-5; D might be TRBD2 (6 bases). This CDR3 contains 15 residues. CDR1 and CDR2 (germline): SGHNT, YENEEA. The ends were cut back, 1 base at V and 2 bases at J, with 11 bases in the middle.

The V gene is TRBV18, the J gene TRBJ1-1, with 8 positions matching TRBD1. The CDR3 sequence is 15 residues long. Unmatched junction bases numbered 5, after V lost 2 bases and J lost 3 bases. CDR1 is KGHSH, CDR2 LQKENI, per germline. The CDR3 DNA sequence: TGTGCCAGCTCACCAGGCTCGGACAGGGACACTGAAGCTTTCTTT. This translates into CASSPGSDRDTEAFF.

The V and J genes are TRBV5-6 and TRBJ2-2; the D gene is possibly TRBD2 (5 bases). The germline gives CDR1 SGHDT, CDR2 YYEEEE. There are 16 residues in the CDR3. Between the trimmed V and J ends, which lost 1 base and 8 bases, there was a span of 18 bases. CDR3 sequence reads: CASSLFDGGGPGELFF. CDR3 DNA sequence: TGTGCCAGCAGCTTGTTCGACGGAGGAGGACCGGGGGAGCTGTTTTTT.

The gene calls are TRBV14 and TRBJ2-3; TRBD1 matches at 9 bases. This CDR3 region has 16 residues. With V trimmed by 5 bases and J by 0 bases, 6 bases remained unmatched. Germline V gives CDR1 SGHDN, CDR2 FVKESK. The CDR3 region has the DNA TGTGCCAGCAGCTACAGGGGGCTTTCTAGCACAGATACGCAGTATTTT. Protein product: CASSYRGLSSTDTQYF. The variable domain in full, completed from reference TRBV14 and TRBJ2-3, reads EAGVTQFPSHSVIEKGQTVTLRCDPISGHDNLYWYRRVMGKEIKFLLHFVKESKQDESGMPNNRFLAERTGGTYSTLKVQPAELEDSGVYFCASSYRGLSSTDTQYFGPGTRLTVL.

This chain joins TRBV9 and TRBJ1-4; 8 bases agree with TRBD1. The germline V gene has CDR1 SGDLS and CDR2 YYNGEE. V dropped 3 bases and J dropped 7; count of bases not matched to a gene: 14. This CDR3 spans 17 amino acids. CDR3 protein: CASSEGPRGTGIEKLFF. The CDR3 DNA reads TGTGCCAGCAGCGAAGGGCCTAGGGGGACAGGCATTGAAAAACTGTTTTTT. The variable domain in full, with the rest retrieved from reference TRBV9 and TRBJ1-4, is DSGVTQTPKHLITATGQRVTLRCSPRSGDLSVYWYQQSLDQGLQFLIQYYNGEERAKGNILERFSAQQFPDLHSELNLSSLELGDSALYFCASSEGPRGTGIEKLFFGSGTQLSVL.